The clone carrying this T cell receptor (beta chain) was seen a few times. What it recognizes is unknown. The sample belongs to a study of metastatic and nonmetastatic thyroid tumors. Study-wide background: Blood and tumor or nodule tissue repertoires from malignant and benign thyroid patients were compared.

Until they underwent thyroid surgery, no patient had received any treatment. There are 15 residues in the CDR3. V trimming: 3 bases; J trimming: 3 bases; junction bases outside the gene matches: 8. Germline CDR1 ENHRY, CDR2 SYGVKD. Study-level points and caveats: In blood and tumor, TCR beta diversity was reportedly significantly higher in malignant thyroid tumors than in benign nodules.

In the source study's methods: Building a distant-metastasis classifier for papillary thyroid cancer drew on CDR3 differences across clinicopathological groups. TCRdb called clones again from the PCR reads with MiXCR. The V and J calls, along with clone size, are taken from TCRdb and not from the paper's own processing. The table lists about 13,000 clones, 23% of them singletons. The chain is built from TRBV10-3 and TRBJ2-7, with 7 positions matching TRBD2. This clonotype originated in a female donor with papillary thyroid cancer or a benign thyroid nodule (not recorded which). Some clones in this sample may be carry-over from other donors' samples. Material for sequencing was adjacent normal tissue. CDR3 sequence: CAISDLAGVFYEQYF. CDR3 nucleotide sequence: TGTGCCATCAGTGATCTGGCGGGAGTATTCTACGAGCAGTACTTC.